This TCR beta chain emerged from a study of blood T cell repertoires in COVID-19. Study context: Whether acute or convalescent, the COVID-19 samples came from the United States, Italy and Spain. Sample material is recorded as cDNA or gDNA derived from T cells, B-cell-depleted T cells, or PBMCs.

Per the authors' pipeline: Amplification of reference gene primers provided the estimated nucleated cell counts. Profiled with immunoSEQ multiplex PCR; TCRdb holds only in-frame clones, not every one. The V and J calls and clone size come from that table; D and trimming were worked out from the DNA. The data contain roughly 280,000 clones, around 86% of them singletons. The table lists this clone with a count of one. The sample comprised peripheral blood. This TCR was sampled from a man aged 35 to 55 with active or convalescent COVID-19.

As DNA, the CDR3 is TGTGCCATCTCCGCTGGGGCGACTGAAGCTTTCTTT. This translates into CAISAGATEAFF. The chain uses TRBV10-3 and TRBJ1-1; D might be TRBD1 (5 bases). V was clipped by 8 bases and J by 5 bases, with 12 bases between them. The germline gives CDR1 ENHRY, CDR2 SYGVKD. This CDR3 is 12 amino acids long.